This T cell receptor beta chain was observed in a study of Graves' ophthalmopathy and Graves' hyperthyroidism. Study-wide findings and caveats: The 13-signature model separated ophthalmopathy from stable hyperthyroidism at 85% to 90% sensitivity and about 81% specificity.

No progression to ophthalmopathy over 18 months defined stable hyperthyroidism. Serum thyroxine and TRAb, along with clinical symptoms, thyroid ultrasound and orbital computed tomography, were what diagnosis relied on. This clonotype was counted many times. Antigen: not known. RNA transcripts were the source from which TCR beta CDR3 regions were amplified. Investigators did first-round RT-PCR with HTBI primers, then second-round multiplex PCR. TCRdb reprocessed the multiplex PCR reads with MiXCR, giving one entry per CDR3 protein. The data contain a few hundred thousand distinct CDR3 sequences, roughly a sixth of them singletons. Germline values: CDR1 LGHDT, CDR2 YNNKEL (reference sequence). CDR3 length: 14 amino acids. The V end was cut by 0 bases, the J end by 4 bases, with 10 bases between.

The clonotype was recovered from an adult woman with stable Graves' hyperthyroidism. Sequences were obtained from peripheral blood. V usage is TRBV3-1 and J usage is TRBJ2-7; D is undetermined. In nucleotides, the CDR3 is TGTGCCAGCAGCCAAGATTTTAAAGGGTACGAGCAGTACTTC. It translates to CASSQDFKGYEQYF.